Shown below are 3 T cell receptor beta chains from a single sample sequenced in a study of immune aging and cytomegalovirus after organ transplant. Time point of the sample: five sample-tagged time points from pre-transplant (day -1) to day 368 post-transplant, pooled. What these receptors recognize is not known. Libraries came from microwell single-cell capture using BD Rhapsody targeted mRNA and AbSeq reagents. TCRdb re-called the single-cell sequencing reads with MiXCR, one entry per CDR3 protein. The sample carries roughly 20,000 distinct CDR3 sequences, about a third recorded once. The starting material was CMV peptide-activated CD4+ and CD8+ T cells sorted from blood, obtained at five time points, pooled. Documented subset: sorted CD8+CD137+ and CD4+CD154+ T cells after 12 h CMV IE-1 peptide stimulation. The receptor set was obtained from a female donor who had a heart transplant and CMV viremia.

The count of this clonotype is one. The V gene is TRBV20-1, the J gene TRBJ1-2; 9 positions agree with TRBD1. The germline V gene encodes CDR1 DFQATT and CDR2 SNEGSKA (reference sequence). CDR3 length: 14 amino acids. The trim removed 0 bases at V and 6 bases at J, leaving 5 bases unmatched. CDR3 region: CSARDKGQGDGYTF. CDR3 coding DNA: TGCAGTGCTAGAGATAAGGGACAGGGAGATGGCTACACCTTC.

This clonotype was seen repeatedly, ten times or more. CDR3 in amino acids: CASSPHRDRVYNEQFF. CDR3 sequence (DNA): TGTGCCAGCAGCCCTCACCGGGACAGGGTTTACAATGAGCAGTTCTTC. The chain has TRBV5-6 and TRBJ2-1; 9 positions agree with TRBD1. Germline values: CDR1 SGHDT, CDR2 YYEEEE. V gave up 4 bases and J gave up 4 bases; unmatched junction bases: 9. The CDR3 is 16 residues long.

By share, this clonotype ranks as medium-sized. V is TRBV5-1 and J is TRBJ2-5, with 7 bases matching TRBD1. The CDR3 has 14 residues. Germline loops: CDR1 SGHRS, CDR2 YFSETQ. With 0 bases clipped from V and 4 bases from J, the junction kept 3 bases outside the gene matches. The CDR3 loop reads CASSLGQGRETQYF. For the CDR3, the DNA is TGCGCCAGCAGCTTGGGACAGGGAAGAGAGACCCAGTACTTC. The whole variable domain, filled in from reference TRBV5-1 and TRBJ2-5, reads KAGVTQTPRYLIKTRGQQVTLSCSPISGHRSVSWYQQTPGQGLQFLFEYFSETQRNKGNFPGRFSGRQFSNSRSEMNVSTLELGDSALYLCASSLGQGRETQYFGPGTRLLVL.